This T cell receptor beta chain is drawn from a study of identical twins. TCRdb reprocessed the 5' RACE reads via MiXCR and lists one record per CDR3 protein. The table includes fewer than 250,000 distinct CDR3 sequences, approximately 6.8% detected once. J was trimmed by 0 bases and V by 5 bases; bases with no gene match: 8. Looked up from germline, CDR1 is DFQATT and CDR2 is SNEGSKA (reference sequence). CDR3 size: 17 residues. This clonotype appeared many times. These same data were also listed under a study on yellow fever vaccine responses in identical twins.

The chain links TRBV20-1 to TRBJ2-2; TRBD2 aligns across 11 bases. The sequence was obtained from a woman aged 18-29 years in good health. The sequencing sample was made of CD8+ T cells sorted from blood. CDR3 coding DNA: TGCAGTGCTGCCCCGAGGACTAGCGGGCCGAACACCGGGGAGCTGTTTTTT. It yields the protein CSAAPRTSGPNTGELFF.